This passage covers 11 T cell receptor beta chains from one sample sequenced in a study of T cells in Graves' hyperthyroidism and ophthalmopathy. Amplification of TCR beta CDR3 regions was performed using RNA transcripts as template. Primed by the HTBI set, a first-round RT-PCR was run on the TCR CDR3. Using its own MiXCR run on the multiplex PCR reads, TCRdb lists one record per CDR3 protein. The sample comprises around 720,000 distinct CDR3 sequences, just over 35% of which are singletons, and less than 40% rests with the top ten. Sequencing was carried out using blood. The receptors shown here come from a woman aged 40 to 50 with Graves' hyperthyroidism.

This clonotype was seen more than once but under ten times. The CDR3 DNA reads TGTGCCAGCAGTGTCAGGGAGGAGTTCCAGGGGAATTATGGCTACACCTTC. Translation gives CASSVREEFQGNYGYTF. The gene calls are TRBV7-9 and TRBJ1-2, with D possibly matching TRBD1 (6 bases). Germline V lookup: CDR1 SEHNR, CDR2 FQNEAQ (reference sequence). There are 17 residues in the CDR3. V was clipped by 6 bases and J by 5 bases, with 25 bases between them.

This clonotype was recorded a few times. The V and J genes are TRBV19 and TRBJ1-1; TRBD1 aligns across 10 bases. The CDR3 consists of 17 residues. Germline values: CDR1 LNHDA, CDR2 SQIVND (reference sequence). With 3 bases clipped from V and 0 bases from J, the junction kept 7 bases outside the gene matches. The CDR3 DNA reads TGTGCCAGTAGTATCCAGGACAGGGGGTTCATGAACACTGAAGCTTTCTTT. Its protein product is CASSIQDRGFMNTEAFF.

This clonotype was counted at least ten times. J is TRBJ1-2 and V is TRBV6-5, with 7 bases matching TRBD1. The CDR3 spans 14 residues. The germline CDR1 and CDR2 sequences are MNHEY and SVGAGI. V lost 0 bases to trimming and J lost 6 bases; unmatched junction nucleotides: 4. This CDR3 is CASSYSQGVDGYTF. The CDR3 nucleotides read TGTGCCAGCAGTTACTCGCAGGGGGTGGATGGCTACACCTTC.

This clonotype has ten or more counts. This chain connects TRBV24-1 to TRBJ1-2; possible D gene TRBD1, 5 bases. This CDR3 region has 13 residues. Deletions cut 4 bases from V and 7 bases from J, with 12 bases between. The germline V gene has CDR1 KGHDR and CDR2 SFDVKD. The CDR3: CATSERGPRGYTF. CDR3 sequence (DNA): TGTGCCACCAGTGAAAGGGGTCCTCGTGGCTACACCTTC.

The gene calls are TRBV28 and TRBJ2-7; D gene uncertain. This CDR3 is built from 15 residues. Trimming cost V 2 bases and J 5 bases, with 16 bases left between them. Germline CDR1 reads MDHEN; CDR2 reads SYDVKM. DNA of the CDR3: TGTGCCAGCAGTTTAAATTTGCGATCCTGGCACGAGCAGTACTTC. The encoded protein is CASSLNLRSWHEQYF.

This chain connects TRBV24-1 to TRBJ1-4; 7 nucleotides agree with TRBD1. J was trimmed by 12 bases and V by 4 bases; bases with no gene match: 10. The V gene's germline CDR1 is KGHDR and CDR2 SFDVKD. The CDR3 has 14 residues. DNA of the CDR3: TGTGCCACCAGTGAGACAGGGAGGTTATCCCAACTGTTTTTT. It yields the protein CATSETGRLSQLFF.

This clonotype was found many times. The rearrangement links TRBV14 to TRBJ1-2; D is undetermined. The CDR3 is 13 amino acids. Looked up from germline, CDR1 is SGHDN and CDR2 is FVKESK. V lost 4 bases and J 4 bases, leaving 10 bases between the germline ends. For the CDR3, the DNA is TGTGCCAGCAGCCCCCTCATGGCCTATGGCTACACCTTC. Amino acids: CASSPLMAYGYTF. Full variable domain (missing parts from reference TRBV14 and TRBJ1-2): EAGVTQFPSHSVIEKGQTVTLRCDPISGHDNLYWYRRVMGKEIKFLLHFVKESKQDESGMPNNRFLAERTGGTYSTLKVQPAELEDSGVYFCASSPLMAYGYTFGSGTRLTVV.

There are many counts of this clonotype. The V call is TRBV11-3, the J call TRBJ1-1; a possible D gene is TRBD1 (6 bases). The CDR3 runs 13 residues. From germline, CDR1 is SGHNT and CDR2 YENEEA. V lost 6 bases and J lost 3, with 11 bases in between. The CDR3 spells CASRSTGYTEAFF. The CDR3 nucleotides are TGTGCCAGCAGGTCCACAGGGTACACTGAAGCTTTCTTT.

The chain couples TRBV4-3 to TRBJ2-2; D not certain. This CDR3 has 18 residues. The V end was cut by 0 bases, the J end by 1 base, with 15 bases between. Germline V lookup: CDR1 LGHNA, CDR2 YSLEER. CDR3 coding DNA: TGCGCCAGCAGCCAAGAAAACCTGAACCGAAAGAACACCGGGGAGCTGTTTTTT. It encodes CASSQENLNRKNTGELFF.

The V gene is TRBV20-1, the J gene TRBJ2-5; D is ambiguous. V was trimmed by 5 bases and J by 11 bases, leaving 6 bases between them. CDR1 and CDR2 from the germline V gene are DFQATT and SNEGSKA (reference sequence). CDR3 length: 8 amino acids. CDR3 DNA sequence: TGCAGTGCTCTCGGACAGTACTTC. As protein: CSALGQYF.

This clonotype turned up a few times. V usage is TRBV6-1 and J usage is TRBJ2-2; D ambiguous. Trimming removed 4 bases from V and 0 bases from J, with 6 bases in between. CDR3 length: 14 amino acids. Germline CDR1 reads MNHNS; CDR2 reads SASEGT. CDR3: CASSVYANTGELFF. CDR3 coding DNA: TGTGCCAGCAGTGTGTACGCGAACACCGGGGAGCTGTTTTTT.